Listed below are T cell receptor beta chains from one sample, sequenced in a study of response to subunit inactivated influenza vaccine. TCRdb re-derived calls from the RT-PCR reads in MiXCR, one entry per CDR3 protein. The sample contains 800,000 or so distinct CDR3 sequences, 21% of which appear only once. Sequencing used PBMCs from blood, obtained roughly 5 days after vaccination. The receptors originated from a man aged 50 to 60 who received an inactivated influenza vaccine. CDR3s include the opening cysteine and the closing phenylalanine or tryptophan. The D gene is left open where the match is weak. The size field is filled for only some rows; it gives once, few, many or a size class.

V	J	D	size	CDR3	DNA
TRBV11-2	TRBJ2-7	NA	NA	CASSQKGVFIYEQYF	TGTGCCAGCAGCCAAAAGGGAGTTTTCATCTACGAGCAGTACTTC
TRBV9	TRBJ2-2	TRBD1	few	CASSASGGANTGELFF	TGTGCCAGCAGCGCCTCAGGGGGCGCAAACACCGGGGAGCTGTTTTTT
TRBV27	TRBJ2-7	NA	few	CASARLGGLAYEQYF	TGTGCCAGCGCTAGATTAGGAGGTCTTGCCTACGAGCAGTACTTC
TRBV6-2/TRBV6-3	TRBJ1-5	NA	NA	CASSYLGRPQHF	TGTGCCAGCAGTTACCTTGGTAGGCCCCAGCATTTT
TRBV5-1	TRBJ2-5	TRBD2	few	CASSLAQRERETQYF	TGCGCCAGCAGCTTGGCCCAGCGGGAGAGAGAGACCCAGTACTTC
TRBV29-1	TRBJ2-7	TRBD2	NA	CSVARTSGTSEQYF	TGCAGCGTTGCCCGGACTAGCGGCACGTCCGAGCAGTACTTC
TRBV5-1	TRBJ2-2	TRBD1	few	CASSLATGATGELFF	TGCGCCAGCAGCTTGGCTACAGGGGCCACCGGGGAGCTGTTTTTT
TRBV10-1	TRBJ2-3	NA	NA	CASSGQTTTQYF	TGCGCCAGCAGTGGGCAGACCACGACGCAGTATTTT
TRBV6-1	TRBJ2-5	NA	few	CASKATRGGAETQYF	TGTGCCAGCAAGGCGACCCGAGGGGGGGCGGAGACCCAGTACTTC
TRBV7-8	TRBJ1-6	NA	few	CASSLARYPYNSPLHF	TGTGCCAGCAGCTTGGCTAGGTATCCCTATAATTCACCCCTCCACTTT
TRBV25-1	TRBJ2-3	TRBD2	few	CASSDSASGRWIGTDTQYF	TGTGCCAGCAGTGATAGCGCTAGCGGGAGATGGATTGGCACAGATACGCAGTATTTT
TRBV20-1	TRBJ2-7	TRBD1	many	CSARRTGPSYEQYF	TGCAGTGCTCGACGGACAGGGCCCTCCTACGAGCAGTACTTC
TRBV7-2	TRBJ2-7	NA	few	CASSFGPPGQYF	TGTGCCAGCAGCTTCGGGCCCCCCGGGCAGTACTTC
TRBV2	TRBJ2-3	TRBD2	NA	CASSGTSGRGTQYF	TGTGCCAGCAGCGGGACTAGCGGGAGAGGTACGCAGTATTTT
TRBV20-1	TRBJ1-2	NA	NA	CSARDLLRFTF	TGCAGTGCACGGGACCTCCTACGGTTCACCTTC